Listed below are T cell receptor beta chains from one sample, sequenced in a study of vaccination effects on CD4 cells after COVID-19. Assay used: immunoSEQ multiplex PCR; TCRdb lists only in-frame clones, some missing. The sample has about 37,000 clones; just under 75% are singletons. Their antigens are not known. Sequencing was performed on CD4+ T cells from PBMCs cultured with a peptide pool, taken before COVID-19 vaccination. Receptor source: a human donor who had a prior SARS-CoV-2 infection. Each CDR3 is given with its conserved first and last residue. The order of the fields is V gene, clone size, J gene, CDR3 length, D gene, CDR3 DNA, CDR3 protein. The D gene is left open where the match is weak. Expanded clones get a size class; other rows say once, few or many, or leave the size out.

V gene: TRBV2; clone size: few; J gene: TRBJ1-2; CDR3 length: 13; D gene: -; CDR3 DNA: TGTGCCAGCGCGGGACAAACTAACTATGGCTACACCTTC; CDR3 protein: CASAGQTNYGYTF
V gene: TRBV7-9; clone size: -; J gene: TRBJ2-5; CDR3 length: 16; D gene: TRBD1; CDR3 DNA: TGTGCCAGCAGCTTGGGCCGGACAGGGGCTCGAGAGACCCAGTACTTC; CDR3 protein: CASSLGRTGARETQYF
V gene: TRBV18; clone size: -; J gene: TRBJ2-3; CDR3 length: 16; D gene: TRBD2; CDR3 DNA: TGTGCCAGCTCACCTTCTCGAGCGGGGGGCACAGATACGCAGTATTTT; CDR3 protein: CASSPSRAGGTDTQYF
V gene: TRBV19; clone size: -; J gene: TRBJ2-3; CDR3 length: 13; D gene: -; CDR3 DNA: TGTGCCAGTAGTAAAGAAGGGGGAGATACGCAGTATTTT; CDR3 protein: CASSKEGGDTQYF
V gene: TRBV4-2; clone size: -; J gene: TRBJ2-7; CDR3 length: 14; D gene: -; CDR3 DNA: TGTGCCAGCAGCCAAGATCAGGACTCCGCGGAGCAGTACTTC; CDR3 protein: CASSQDQDSAEQYF
V gene: TRBV5-1; clone size: -; J gene: TRBJ2-3; CDR3 length: 15; D gene: -; CDR3 DNA: TGCGCCAGCAGCTTCGTTGCGGGATTAGGAGATACGCAGTATTTT; CDR3 protein: CASSFVAGLGDTQYF
V gene: TRBV6-5; clone size: -; J gene: TRBJ2-2; CDR3 length: 14; D gene: -; CDR3 DNA: TGTGCCAGCAACGGGCAGACGAACACCGGGGAGCTGTTTTTT; CDR3 protein: CASNGQTNTGELFF
V gene: TRBV6-1; clone size: -; J gene: TRBJ1-6; CDR3 length: 14; D gene: TRBD1; CDR3 DNA: TGTGCCAGCAGTGAAGGGCGGGACAGGGGAGCCCTCCACTTT; CDR3 protein: CASSEGRDRGALHF
V gene: TRBV6-1; clone size: -; J gene: TRBJ1-1; CDR3 length: 14; D gene: -; CDR3 DNA: TGTGCCAGCAGTGAAGCGGGGACATACGCGGAAGCTTTCTTT; CDR3 protein: CASSEAGTYAEAFF
V gene: TRBV19; clone size: few; J gene: TRBJ1-1; CDR3 length: 16; D gene: -; CDR3 DNA: TGTGCCAGTAGTATAGGGGCCACAGGGCGCGGCACTGAAGCTTTCTTT; CDR3 protein: CASSIGATGRGTEAFF
V gene: TRBV12-5; clone size: -; J gene: TRBJ2-3; CDR3 length: 14; D gene: TRBD2; CDR3 DNA: TGTGCTAGTGGTTCGGGGGGGAGCACAGATACGCAGTATTTT; CDR3 protein: CASGSGGSTDTQYF
V gene: TRBV18; clone size: -; J gene: TRBJ1-2; CDR3 length: 16; D gene: -; CDR3 DNA: TGTGCCAGCTCACCAGCTATGGACCGAACTAACTATGGCTACACCTTC; CDR3 protein: CASSPAMDRTNYGYTF
V gene: TRBV30; clone size: -; J gene: TRBJ2-3; CDR3 length: 13; D gene: TRBD2; CDR3 DNA: TGTGCCTGGTCGAGCGGGGGCACAGATACGCAGTATTTT; CDR3 protein: CAWSSGGTDTQYF
V gene: TRBV9; clone size: -; J gene: TRBJ2-3; CDR3 length: 19; D gene: TRBD2; CDR3 DNA: TGTGCCAGCAGCGAGGGGACTAGCGGGGGGGAGCCGCTCCAGGCTACGCAGTATTTT; CDR3 protein: CASSEGTSGGEPLQATQYF
V gene: TRBV5-1; clone size: -; J gene: TRBJ2-2; CDR3 length: 15; D gene: -; CDR3 DNA: TGCGCCAGCAGCTTAAGCGGGCCCGGCACCGGGGAGCTGTTTTTT; CDR3 protein: CASSLSGPGTGELFF
V gene: TRBV9; clone size: once; J gene: TRBJ2-5; CDR3 length: 16; D gene: -; CDR3 DNA: TGTGCCAGCAGCGTAGGGGCAGGGGAGGCTGATGAGACCCAGTACTTC; CDR3 protein: CASSVGAGEADETQYF
V gene: TRBV7-2; clone size: -; J gene: TRBJ2-2; CDR3 length: 17; D gene: TRBD2; CDR3 DNA: TGTGCCAGCACCCAATGGACTAGCGGGAGGGTGTCCGGGGAGCTGTTTTTT; CDR3 protein: CASTQWTSGRVSGELFF
V gene: TRBV24-1; clone size: few; J gene: TRBJ2-1; CDR3 length: 13; D gene: -; CDR3 DNA: TGTGCCACCAGTGATTCCCAGTTGGATGAGCAGTTCTTC; CDR3 protein: CATSDSQLDEQFF
V gene: TRBV29-1; clone size: -; J gene: TRBJ2-1; CDR3 length: 14; D gene: -; CDR3 DNA: TGCAGCGTTGTCCAGACCATCACCTACAATGAGCAGTTCTTC; CDR3 protein: CSVVQTITYNEQFF
V gene: TRBV5-4; clone size: -; J gene: TRBJ1-2; CDR3 length: 13; D gene: TRBD1; CDR3 DNA: TGTGCCAGCGGGACAGAAACTAACTATGGCTACACCTTC; CDR3 protein: CASGTETNYGYTF
V gene: TRBV18; clone size: once; J gene: TRBJ1-1; CDR3 length: 14; D gene: TRBD1; CDR3 DNA: TGTGCCAGCTCAACACAGGGGGCTGCGACTGAAGCTTTCTTT; CDR3 protein: CASSTQGAATEAFF
V gene: TRBV5-5; clone size: -; J gene: TRBJ1-6; CDR3 length: 15; D gene: -; CDR3 DNA: TGTGCCAGCAGCAAAGGACCGTCTGGCAATTCACCCCTCCACTTT; CDR3 protein: CASSKGPSGNSPLHF
V gene: TRBV18; clone size: -; J gene: TRBJ2-7; CDR3 length: 13; D gene: -; CDR3 DNA: -; CDR3 protein: CASSPQVASGALF
V gene: TRBV11-3; clone size: -; J gene: TRBJ2-5; CDR3 length: 12; D gene: -; CDR3 DNA: TGTGCCAGCAGCCTGAACCAAGAGACCCAGTACTTC; CDR3 protein: CASSLNQETQYF
V gene: TRBV15; clone size: few; J gene: TRBJ2-1; CDR3 length: 13; D gene: -; CDR3 DNA: TGTGCCACCAGCAGAGCTAGCATAAATGAGCAGTTCTTC; CDR3 protein: CATSRASINEQFF
V gene: TRBV9; clone size: -; J gene: TRBJ2-1; CDR3 length: 16; D gene: TRBD2; CDR3 DNA: TGTGCCAGCAGCGGGACTAGCGGGACCAATCTCAATGAGCAGTTCTTC; CDR3 protein: CASSGTSGTNLNEQFF
V gene: TRBV6-5; clone size: -; J gene: TRBJ2-2; CDR3 length: 13; D gene: TRBD2; CDR3 DNA: TGTAGACGGGGGACTAGCGACACCGGGGAGCTGTTTTTT; CDR3 protein: CRRGTSDTGELFF
V gene: TRBV6-5; clone size: -; J gene: TRBJ2-6; CDR3 length: 13; D gene: -; CDR3 DNA: TGTGCCAGCAGTTTAGCTGGGGCCAACGTCCTGACTTTC; CDR3 protein: CASSLAGANVLTF
V gene: TRBV5-1; clone size: -; J gene: TRBJ2-3; CDR3 length: 15; D gene: -; CDR3 DNA: TGCGCCAGCAGCCCGGGACAACCCAACACAGATACGCAGTATTTT; CDR3 protein: CASSPGQPNTDTQYF
V gene: TRBV27; clone size: -; J gene: TRBJ2-2; CDR3 length: 16; D gene: TRBD2; CDR3 DNA: TGTGCCAGCAGGACTAGCGGGAGAGGGGACCCCGGGGAGCTGTTTTTT; CDR3 protein: CASRTSGRGDPGELFF
V gene: TRBV7-2; clone size: -; J gene: TRBJ1-1; CDR3 length: 13; D gene: -; CDR3 DNA: TGTGCCAGCAGCTCAGCAGTGAACACTGAAGCTTTCTTT; CDR3 protein: CASSSAVNTEAFF